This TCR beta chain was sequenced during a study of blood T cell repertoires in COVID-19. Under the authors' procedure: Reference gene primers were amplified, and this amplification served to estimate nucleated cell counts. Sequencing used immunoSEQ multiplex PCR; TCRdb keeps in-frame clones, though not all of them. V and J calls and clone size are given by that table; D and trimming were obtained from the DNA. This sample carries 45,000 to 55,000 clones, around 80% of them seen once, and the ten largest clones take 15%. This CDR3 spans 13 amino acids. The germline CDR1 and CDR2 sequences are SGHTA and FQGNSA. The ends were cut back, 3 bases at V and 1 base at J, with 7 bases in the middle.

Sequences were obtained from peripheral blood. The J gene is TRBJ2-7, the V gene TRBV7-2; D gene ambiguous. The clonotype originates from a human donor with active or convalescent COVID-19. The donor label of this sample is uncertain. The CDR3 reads CASSFLSSYEQYF. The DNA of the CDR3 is TGTGCCAGCAGCTTCCTCAGTTCCTACGAGCAGTACTTC.